This TCR beta chain came from a study of metastatic and nonmetastatic thyroid tumors. About the study: From malignant and benign thyroid patients, repertoires in blood and in tumor or nodule tissue were compared. Study findings and constraints: It was reportedly found that TCR beta diversity was significantly higher in malignant thyroid tumors than in benign nodules, a difference seen in both blood and tumor samples.

Of note for this clone: Its antigen is unidentified. A junction end diverges from the germline sequence, so it may reflect a read error.

The CDR3 is made up of 14 amino acids. Germline V gives CDR1 MNHNS, CDR2 SASEGT. The authors' processing: Differences in CDR3 between clinicopathological groups were drawn on to build a classifier intended to discriminate distant-metastatic papillary thyroid cancer patients. TCRdb reassembled clones from the PCR reads with MiXCR. Clone size and V and J calls follow TCRdb, not the original study. The repertoire holds over 55,000 clones, with just under 30% as singletons. Every patient underwent thyroid surgery untreated. This TCR derives from a female donor with papillary thyroid cancer or a benign thyroid nodule (not recorded which). Some clones in this sample may be carry-over from other donors' samples. V gene TRBV6-1 combines with J gene TRBJ2-1, with D perhaps TRBD1 (6 bases). Sequencing was performed on blood. The CDR3, as DNA: TGTGCCAGCAGTCCCGGGGACATTTTCGATGAGCATTTCTTC. Its translation: CASSPGDIFDEHFF.